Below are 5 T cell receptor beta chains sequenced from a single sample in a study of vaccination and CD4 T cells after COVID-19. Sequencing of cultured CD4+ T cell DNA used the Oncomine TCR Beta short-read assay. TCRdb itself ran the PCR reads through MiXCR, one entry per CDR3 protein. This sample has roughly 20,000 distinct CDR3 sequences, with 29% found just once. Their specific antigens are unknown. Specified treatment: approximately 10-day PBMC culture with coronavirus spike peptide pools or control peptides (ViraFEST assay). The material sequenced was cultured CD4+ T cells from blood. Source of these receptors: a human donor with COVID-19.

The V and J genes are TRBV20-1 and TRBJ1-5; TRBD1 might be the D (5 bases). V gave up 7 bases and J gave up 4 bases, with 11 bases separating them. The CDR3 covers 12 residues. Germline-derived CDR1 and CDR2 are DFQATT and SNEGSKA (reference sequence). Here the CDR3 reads CSVRGGNQPQHF. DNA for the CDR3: TGCAGTGTTCGGGGGGGAAATCAGCCCCAGCATTTT.

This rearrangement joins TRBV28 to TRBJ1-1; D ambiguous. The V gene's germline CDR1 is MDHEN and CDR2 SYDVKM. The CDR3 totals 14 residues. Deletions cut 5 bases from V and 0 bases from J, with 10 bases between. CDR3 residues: CASSQPGMNTEAFF. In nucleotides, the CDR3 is TGTGCCAGCAGTCAGCCGGGGATGAACACTGAAGCTTTCTTT.

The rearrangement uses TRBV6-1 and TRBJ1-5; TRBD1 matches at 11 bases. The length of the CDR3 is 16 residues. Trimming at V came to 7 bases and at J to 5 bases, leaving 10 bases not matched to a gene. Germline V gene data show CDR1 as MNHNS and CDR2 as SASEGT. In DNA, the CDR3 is TGTGCCAGCATCCCCGGGACAGGGGGGCGCGATCAGCCCCAGCATTTT. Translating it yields CASIPGTGGRDQPQHF.

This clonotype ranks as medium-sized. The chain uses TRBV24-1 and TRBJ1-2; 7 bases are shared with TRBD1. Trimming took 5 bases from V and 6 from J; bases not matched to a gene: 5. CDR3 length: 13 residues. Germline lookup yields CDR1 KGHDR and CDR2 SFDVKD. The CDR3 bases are TGTGCCACCAGTGTCTCCGACAGGGATGGCTACACCTTC. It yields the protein CATSVSDRDGYTF.

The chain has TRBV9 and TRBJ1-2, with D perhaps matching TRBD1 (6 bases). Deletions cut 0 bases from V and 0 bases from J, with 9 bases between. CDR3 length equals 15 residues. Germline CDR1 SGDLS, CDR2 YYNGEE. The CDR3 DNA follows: TGTGCCAGCAGCGTAGATCGGACAGCTAACTATGGCTACACCTTC. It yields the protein CASSVDRTANYGYTF.